These 30 T cell receptor beta chains originate from one sample sequenced in a study of monozygotic twins with cystic fibrosis. The table came from immunoSEQ multiplex PCR; TCRdb's copy has only in-frame clones and leaves some out. The sample lists 25,000 to 30,000 clones; 75% to 95% were seen once. The sample consisted of blood. The receptors shown here come from a girl between 2 and 10 years old with cystic fibrosis.

The chain links TRBV25-1 to TRBJ1-6; maybe TRBD1 (5 bases). The ends were cut back, 5 bases at V and 10 bases at J, with 21 bases in the middle. This CDR3 has 16 residues. CDR1 is MGHDK, CDR2 SYGVNS, per germline. The CDR3 here is CASSQGTGGTQSPLHF. For the CDR3, the DNA is TGTGCCAGCAGTCAAGGTACGGGGGGGACCCAATCACCCCTCCACTTT.

This clone is a singleton in its sample. The V call is TRBV19, the J call TRBJ1-2; perhaps TRBD1 as D (6 bases). CDR3 size: 12 residues. Germline V gene lookup returns CDR1 LNHDA and CDR2 SQIVND (reference sequence). Trimming left V 6 bases short and J 7 bases short, with 12 bases between. The CDR3 DNA is TGTGCCAGTAGGTTGGGGGCGCGTGGCTACACCTTC. This codes for CASRLGARGYTF.

The gene calls are TRBV30 and TRBJ1-6, with D perhaps matching TRBD1 (5 bases). With 0 bases removed from V and 5 bases from J, the gap between germline ends came to 11 bases. The CDR3 is 15 amino acids. Germline assignment: CDR1 GTSNPN and CDR2 SVGIG (reference sequence). The CDR3 here is CAWSVGGRNNSPLHF. In DNA, the CDR3 is TGTGCCTGGAGTGTTGGGGGTAGGAATAATTCACCCCTCCACTTT.

The chain links TRBV30 to TRBJ1-1, with TRBD1 as a possible D gene (5 bases). V was cut by 5 bases and J by 6 bases, with 13 bases left in between. Per germline, CDR1 GTSNPN and CDR2 SVGIG (reference sequence). The CDR3 extends over 12 amino acids. CDR3 region: CAWRERGPEAFF. CDR3 nucleotide sequence: TGTGCCTGGCGGGAAAGGGGTCCTGAAGCTTTCTTT.

This sequence joins TRBV13 and TRBJ2-1; 12 bases map to TRBD2. The V gene's germline CDR1 is PRHDT and CDR2 FYEKMQ (reference sequence). V lost 5 bases to trimming and J lost 2 bases; unmatched junction nucleotides: 13. CDR3 size: 19 residues. The CDR3, as DNA: TGTGCCAGCAGCCCCCGACTAGCGGGGGCCTTCTTCGCCTACAATGAGCAGTTCTTC. Residues: CASSPRLAGAFFAYNEQFF. Combining the CDR3 with reference TRBV13 and TRBJ2-1 gives the whole variable domain AAGVIQSPRHLIKEKRETATLKCYPIPRHDTVYWYQQGPGQDPQFLISFYEKMQSDKGSIPDRFSAQQFSDYHSELNMSSLELGDSALYFCASSPRLAGAFFAYNEQFFGPGTRLTVL.

The V and J genes are TRBV5-1 and TRBJ2-7; 9 bases are a match to TRBD2. V trimming: 3 bases; J trimming: 3 bases; junction bases outside the gene matches: 7. Germline V CDR1 and CDR2: SGHRS, YFSETQ. CDR3 length: 15 residues. The DNA for the CDR3 is TGCGCCAGCAGCTACAGGGCGGGGGGGCACTACGAGCAGTACTTC. Residues: CASSYRAGGHYEQYF.

The chain carries TRBV6-5 and TRBJ1-2; no definite D call. The CDR3 is 13 amino acids. From germline, CDR1 is MNHEY and CDR2 SVGAGI. V gave up 0 bases and J gave up 8 bases, with 10 bases separating them. The CDR3 DNA reads TGTGCCAGCAGTTACTCTGTCAGTTCGGGCTACACCTTC. It encodes CASSYSVSSGYTF.

This chain links TRBV19 with TRBJ1-2, with 7 bases matching TRBD1. CDR3 length: 15 residues. The trim removed 5 bases at V and 6 bases at J, leaving 12 bases unmatched. Germline CDR1 and CDR2: LNHDA and SQIVND (reference sequence). The CDR3 DNA is TGTGCCAGTAGTGAGCGACAGGGCGTTCCGGATGGCTACACCTTC. Translation gives CASSERQGVPDGYTF.

The genes are TRBV7-2 and TRBJ1-1; 7 bases align to TRBD1. Germline values: CDR1 SGHTA, CDR2 FQGNSA. This CDR3 has 16 amino acids. The V gene end was trimmed by 1 base and the J gene end by 6 bases; junction bases not matched to a gene: 11. The CDR3 loop reads CASSLEVTGRRAEAFF. CDR3 DNA sequence: TGTGCCAGCAGCTTAGAAGTGACAGGGCGTAGGGCTGAAGCTTTCTTT.

CDR3 region: CASNGHAGGGNTIYF. CDR3 coding DNA: TGTGCCAGCAACGGACACGCGGGTGGTGGAAACACCATATATTTT. The V call is TRBV25-1, the J call TRBJ1-3; a weak D match, TRBD1 (5 bases). This CDR3 is built from 15 residues. Germline V gene sequence: CDR1 MGHDK, CDR2 SYGVNS. With 7 bases removed from V and 3 bases from J, the gap between germline ends came to 16 bases.

The V call is TRBV29-1, the J call TRBJ1-2; D not certain. Deletions cut 3 bases from V and 4 bases from J, with 18 bases between. CDR1 is SQVTM, CDR2 ANQGSEA, per germline. The CDR3 is 15 amino acids. For the CDR3, the DNA is TGCAGCGTTGAGACAACGGCCGAGAGAGTCTATGGCTACACCTTC. Translating it yields CSVETTAERVYGYTF.

This chain uses TRBV6-1 with TRBJ1-6; D is unclear. V dropped 2 bases and J dropped 6 bases, with 11 bases sitting between them. Germline CDR1 is MNHNS and CDR2 is SASEGT. The CDR3 totals 15 residues. The CDR3 coding sequence is TGTGCCAGCAGTGAAATAACTGGCCTTAATTCACCCCTCCACTTT. This encodes CASSEITGLNSPLHF.

Notes on this clone: A junction boundary mismatches the germline segment, possibly from a read error. This chain connects TRBV30 to TRBJ2-3, with D perhaps matching TRBD1 (5 bases). Germline CDR1 reads GTSNPN; CDR2 reads SVGIG (reference sequence). CDR3 size: 13 residues. The CDR3 coding sequence is TGTGCATGGACGGGCAGGGCCACAGATACGCAGTATTTT. Amino acid sequence: CAWTGRATDTQYF.

V is TRBV14 and J is TRBJ2-7; 8 nucleotides match TRBD1. Trimming took 5 bases from V and 0 from J; bases not matched to a gene: 6. CDR1 SGHDN and CDR2 FVKESK come from the germline V gene. The CDR3 is 15 amino acids. The CDR3: CASSNRGSGSYEQYF. The CDR3, as DNA: TGTGCCAGCAGCAACAGGGGGTCGGGCTCCTACGAGCAGTACTTC.

V usage is TRBV10-1 and J usage is TRBJ2-3; 13 bases align to TRBD2. This CDR3 is 17 amino acids long. CDR1 WNHNN and CDR2 SYGVQD come from the germline V gene (reference sequence). Trimming took 5 bases from V and 1 from J; bases not matched to a gene: 6. CDR3 in amino acids: CASSSTSGGERTDTQYF. The CDR3 coding sequence is TGCGCCAGCAGTAGTACTAGCGGGGGGGAGCGCACAGATACGCAGTATTTT.

V gene TRBV25-1 combines with J gene TRBJ2-1, with a weak D call TRBD1 (5 bases). Trimming shortened V by 1 base and J by 10 bases, and 8 bases separated the two germline ends. The CDR3 runs to 12 residues. Germline V CDR1 and CDR2: MGHDK, SYGVNS. Here the CDR3 reads CASSESGWEQFF. DNA of the CDR3: TGTGCCAGCAGTGAATCAGGGTGGGAGCAGTTCTTC.

V and J are TRBV6-1 and TRBJ1-4; D is ambiguous. The V end was cut by 6 bases, the J end by 7 bases, with 18 bases between. Germline CDR1 is MNHNS and CDR2 is SASEGT. CDR3 size: 15 residues. CDR3 in DNA: TGTGCCAGCAGGCTAGGAGGAAGTTATGCTGAAAAACTGTTTTTT. It yields the protein CASRLGGSYAEKLFF.

This clone was observed once. CDR3 residues: CASSARARRLGNTIYF. CDR3 sequence (DNA): TGTGCCAGCAGCGCGCGGGCCAGGCGGCTTGGAAACACCATATATTTT. This sequence joins TRBV7-9 and TRBJ1-3, with no clear D. The CDR3 has 16 amino acids. The V gene's germline CDR1 is SEHNR and CDR2 FQNEAQ (reference sequence). The V end lost 5 bases, the J end lost 3 bases, and 17 bases lay between the germline ends.

This clone has only one observation. V and J are TRBV19 and TRBJ1-1; 7 bases map to TRBD1. V was clipped by 6 bases and J by 1 base; unmatched bases: 8. Germline V gives CDR1 LNHDA, CDR2 SQIVND (reference sequence). The CDR3 has 15 amino acids. The CDR3 coding sequence is TGTGCCAGTAGCCTAAGGGGGCCCGGGAACACTGAAGCTTTCTTT. As protein: CASSLRGPGNTEAFF.

Here the CDR3 reads CSGRLAGGYEQYF. As DNA, the CDR3 is TGCAGCGGCCGACTAGCGGGGGGTTACGAGCAGTACTTC. This chain joins TRBV29-1 and TRBJ2-7; 13 bases line up with TRBD2. Germline assignment: CDR1 SQVTM and CDR2 ANQGSEA. This CDR3 contains 13 residues. Trimming took 7 bases from V and 4 from J; bases not matched to a gene: 4.

The gene calls are TRBV7-2 and TRBJ1-6; D unresolved. The CDR3 runs 14 residues. From germline, CDR1 is SGHTA and CDR2 FQGNSA. V was shortened by 5 bases and J by 9 bases, with 14 bases between the two germline ends. The CDR3 region is CASSPNRWVSPLHF. The CDR3 nucleotides are TGTGCCAGCAGCCCAAATAGGTGGGTTTCACCCCTCCACTTT.

The chain is built from TRBV10-1 and TRBJ2-3; D tentatively reads TRBD1 or TRBD2 (5 bases each). Trimming stripped 7 bases from V and 5 bases from J, with 19 bases between. The CDR3 consists of 15 residues. The germline gives CDR1 WNHNN, CDR2 SYGVQD (reference sequence). For the CDR3, the DNA is TGCGCCAGCAACTACAACCGAGGGGTGAGAGATACGCAGTATTTT. It yields the protein CASNYNRGVRDTQYF.

The chain uses TRBV19 and TRBJ1-1, with a possible D match to TRBD1 (6 bases). The CDR3 contains 13 residues. Trimming took 6 bases from V and 8 from J, leaving 16 bases between them. The germline V gene has CDR1 LNHDA and CDR2 SQIVND (reference sequence). Here the CDR3 DNA reads TGTGCCAGTAGCGGGAGACAGGTCGGGGAAGCTTTCTTT. Translation gives CASSGRQVGEAFF.

V is TRBV6-4 and J is TRBJ1-1; the D is unclear. CDR1 and CDR2 (germline): MRHNA, SNTAGT. The CDR3 has 15 amino acids. The V end lost 5 bases, the J end lost 0 bases, and 13 bases lay between the germline ends. CDR3 loop: CASSRVGGLNTEAFF. The CDR3 bases are TGTGCCAGCAGTAGAGTTGGCGGCTTGAACACTGAAGCTTTCTTT.

V gene TRBV4-1 combines with J gene TRBJ1-2, with 7 bases aligning to TRBD1. This CDR3 comprises 14 residues. After removal of 3 bases from V and 3 bases from J, the junction contained 4 bases not matched to a gene. In germline, CDR1 is MGHRA, CDR2 YSYEKL. CDR3 amino acids: CASSQVGQYYGYTF. In DNA, the CDR3 is TGCGCCAGCAGCCAGGTGGGACAGTACTATGGCTACACCTTC.

The chain couples TRBV27 to TRBJ2-4, with D perhaps matching TRBD1 or TRBD2 (6 bases each). V shed 2 bases and J shed 6 bases, with 20 bases lying between them. Looked up from germline, CDR1 is MNHEY and CDR2 is SMNVEV (reference sequence). The CDR3 contains 17 residues. CDR3 DNA: TGTGCCAGCAGTTTAAGGGGGGACCGGGCGAGTACAAACATTCAGTACTTC. Translated: CASSLRGDRASTNIQYF.

The chain employs TRBV18 and TRBJ2-5, with a tentative D call TRBD1 (5 bases). Trimming removed 0 bases from V and 3 bases from J, with 17 bases in between. This CDR3 is 17 amino acids long. CDR1 is KGHSH and CDR2 is LQKENI in the germline V gene. The CDR3 DNA follows: TGTGCCAGCTCACCACCGTATGGGGCTAGTTGGGAAGAGACCCAGTACTTC. Residues: CASSPPYGASWEETQYF.

The J gene is TRBJ1-5, the V gene TRBV30, with 10 bases aligning to TRBD1. Germline assignment: CDR1 GTSNPN and CDR2 SVGIG (reference sequence). After removal of 0 bases from V and 5 bases from J, the junction contained 7 bases not matched to a gene. The CDR3 spans 16 residues. The CDR3 DNA reads TGTGCCTGGAGTGTTCCATTTGGACAGGGGGATCAGCCCCAGCATTTT. Its translation is CAWSVPFGQGDQPQHF.

In its sample, this clone was seen once. The chain joins TRBV7-7 to TRBJ2-3, with TRBD2 matching 9 bases. This CDR3 region has 18 residues. Germline lookup yields CDR1 SSHAT and CDR2 FNYEAQ (reference sequence). The ends lost 0 bases at V and 0 bases at J; junction bases unmatched: 7. The CDR3: CASSLAAGGLPSTDTQYF. DNA for the CDR3: TGTGCCAGCAGCTTAGCGGCGGGGGGGCTCCCTAGCACAGATACGCAGTATTTT.

The chain recombines TRBV29-1 with TRBJ2-5; 13 nucleotides agree with TRBD2. There are 13 residues in the CDR3. V was pared by 7 bases and J by 3 bases, with 2 bases of the junction left unmatched. Germline values: CDR1 SQVTM, CDR2 ANQGSEA. The CDR3 region has the DNA TGCAGCGGGGGGACTAGCGGGGAAGAGACCCAGTACTTC. Protein sequence: CSGGTSGEETQYF.